One and the same sample provided the 15 T cell receptor beta chains below, sequenced in a study of blood T cell repertoires in COVID-19. The protocol was immunoSEQ multiplex PCR, while the TCRdb copy is restricted to in-frame clones and leaves out a portion. The sample carries 50,000 to 70,000 clones, more than 60% recorded once. The sample consisted of peripheral blood. The source of these receptors is a human donor in a cohort sampled during active COVID-19.

This clone was counted once. J is TRBJ2-7 and V is TRBV5-1, with D tentatively TRBD2 (5 bases). Between the trimmed V and J ends, which lost 3 bases and 9 bases, there was a span of 19 bases. Germline V gene data show CDR1 as SGHRS and CDR2 as YFSETQ. The CDR3 sequence is 14 residues long. The CDR3 DNA is TGCGCCAGCAGCTCCAGCGGCAGTCTTCATGGGCAGTACTTC. This sequence encodes CASSSSGSLHGQYF.

This chain joins TRBV28 and TRBJ1-5; D unresolved. V was clipped by 1 base and J by 3 bases, with 10 bases between them. Germline V gene data show CDR1 as MDHEN and CDR2 as SYDVKM. The CDR3 spans 15 residues. The CDR3 protein is CASSLFTEFNQPQHF. As DNA, the CDR3 is TGTGCCAGCAGTTTATTTACAGAGTTCAATCAGCCCCAGCATTTT.

This rearrangement joins TRBV11-2 to TRBJ2-1; TRBD1 aligns across 8 bases. The junction had 10 bases not matched to a gene; V was cut back by 4 bases and J by 5 bases. Germline loops: CDR1 SGHAT, CDR2 FQNNGV. The CDR3 loop spans 16 amino acids. As DNA, the CDR3 is TGTGCCAGCAGCTCCAAAGACAGGGGCATTAACAATGAGCAGTTCTTC. This gives the protein CASSSKDRGINNEQFF.

The chain links TRBV10-3 to TRBJ1-2, with D possibly matching TRBD1 (5 bases). The CDR3 covers 12 residues. CDR1 is ENHRY, CDR2 SYGVKD, per germline. Trimming stripped 2 bases from V and 4 bases from J, with 5 bases between. The CDR3 DNA sequence: TGTGCCATCAGTGAGGACAGCTATGGCTACACCTTC. This encodes CAISEDSYGYTF.

This sequence joins TRBV30 and TRBJ2-7, with a tentative D call TRBD2 (6 bases). This CDR3 comprises 13 residues. The V end was cut by 1 base, the J end by 11 bases, with 18 bases between. Germline V gene data show CDR1 as GTSNPN and CDR2 as SVGIG (reference sequence). The CDR3 loop reads CAWSAGTPAPEYF. The DNA of the CDR3 is TGTGCCTGGAGTGCCGGGACTCCAGCCCCCGAGTACTTC.

CDR3 residues: CATSSRGGGNTIYF. As DNA, the CDR3 is TGTGCCACCAGCAGCAGGGGTGGTGGAAACACCATATATTTT. The chain has TRBV15 and TRBJ1-3, with D possibly TRBD1 on 6 matching bases. V lost 3 bases and J lost 3, with 9 bases in between. This CDR3 comprises 14 residues. Germline-derived CDR1 and CDR2 are LNHNV and YYDKDF (reference sequence).

The V call is TRBV5-6, the J call TRBJ2-1, with 8 positions matching TRBD1. Trimming took 3 bases from V and 4 from J; bases not matched to a gene: 6. Germline V gene lookup returns CDR1 SGHDT and CDR2 YYEEEE. The CDR3 sequence is 15 residues long. In nucleotides, the CDR3 is TGTGCCAGCAGCTACGGACAGGGTTGGTACAATGAGCAGTTCTTC. Encoded protein: CASSYGQGWYNEQFF.

V gene TRBV5-5 combines with J gene TRBJ1-1; D not resolved. The CDR3 has 13 residues. The germline V gene encodes CDR1 SGHKS and CDR2 YYEKEE (reference sequence). Trimming pared 3 bases from V and 1 base from J, leaving 7 bases between. The CDR3 loop reads CASSYAENTEAFF. CDR3 bases: TGTGCCAGCAGCTACGCAGAGAACACTGAAGCTTTCTTT.

The V and J genes are TRBV19 and TRBJ1-5; D remains unclear. The V end was cut by 0 bases, the J end by 4 bases, with 13 bases between. From germline, CDR1 is LNHDA and CDR2 SQIVND (reference sequence). This CDR3 comprises 16 residues. The CDR3 bases are TGTGCCAGTAGTATAGATCACGGGGTTTGGAATCAGCCCCAGCATTTT. It specifies CASSIDHGVWNQPQHF.

V is TRBV27 and J is TRBJ1-2; 9 bases fit TRBD1. This CDR3 region has 17 residues. V lost 1 base, J lost 4 bases, and 10 bases stayed unmatched. Germline CDR1 and CDR2: MNHEY and SMNVEV (reference sequence). The CDR3 coding sequence is TGTGCCAGCAGTTTATTTCCCTCGACAGGGGGTATCTATGGCTACACCTTC. Its protein is CASSLFPSTGGIYGYTF.

This chain connects TRBV6-6 to TRBJ1-2, with no clear D. This CDR3 contains 12 residues. Germline CDR1 is MNHNY and CDR2 is SVGAGI (reference sequence). Trimming shortened V by 7 bases and J by 2 bases, and 8 bases separated the two germline ends. Here the CDR3 DNA reads TGTGCCAGCAACGGAGGGAACTATGGCTACACCTTC. Translation: CASNGGNYGYTF.

The chain couples TRBV3-1 (or the pseudogene TRBV3-2) to TRBJ1-2, with 8 bases fitting TRBD1. CDR1 is LGHDT, CDR2 YNNKEL, per germline (reference sequence). Losses at the gene ends were 6 bases for V and 6 bases for J; bases not matched to a gene: 15. This CDR3 has 16 residues. For the CDR3, the DNA is TGTGCCAGCAGTCTAAAAACGGACAGGGCTGAGGATGGCTACACCTTC. It is translated as CASSLKTDRAEDGYTF.

The chain joins TRBV2 to TRBJ1-2; the D gene is possibly TRBD1 (6 bases). V lost 6 bases and J lost 4, with 15 bases in between. The CDR3 contains 14 residues. CDR1 SNHLY and CDR2 FYNNEI come from the germline V gene. For the CDR3, the DNA is TGTGCCAGCAGCGGGGGGCTAACATCCTATGGCTACACCTTC. Its protein is CASSGGLTSYGYTF.

The chain couples TRBV3-1 (or the pseudogene TRBV3-2) to TRBJ2-7; D gene unclear. Germline loops: CDR1 LGHDT, CDR2 YNNKEL (reference sequence). V was trimmed by 1 base and J by 8 bases, leaving 9 bases between them. The CDR3 runs 12 residues. The chain's CDR3 is CASSQVTSQQYF. In DNA, the CDR3 is TGTGCCAGCAGCCAAGTTACATCCCAGCAGTACTTC.

The CDR3 DNA reads TGTGCCAGCACTCCTGGGTCGGGGGAAGCCTCCTACAATGAGCAGTTCTTC. Its protein is CASTPGSGEASYNEQFF. This chain connects TRBV2 to TRBJ2-1; weak D call: TRBD2 (6 bases). CDR3 length: 17 amino acids. V was trimmed by 7 bases and J by 0 bases, leaving 19 bases between them. Germline V lookup: CDR1 SNHLY, CDR2 FYNNEI.